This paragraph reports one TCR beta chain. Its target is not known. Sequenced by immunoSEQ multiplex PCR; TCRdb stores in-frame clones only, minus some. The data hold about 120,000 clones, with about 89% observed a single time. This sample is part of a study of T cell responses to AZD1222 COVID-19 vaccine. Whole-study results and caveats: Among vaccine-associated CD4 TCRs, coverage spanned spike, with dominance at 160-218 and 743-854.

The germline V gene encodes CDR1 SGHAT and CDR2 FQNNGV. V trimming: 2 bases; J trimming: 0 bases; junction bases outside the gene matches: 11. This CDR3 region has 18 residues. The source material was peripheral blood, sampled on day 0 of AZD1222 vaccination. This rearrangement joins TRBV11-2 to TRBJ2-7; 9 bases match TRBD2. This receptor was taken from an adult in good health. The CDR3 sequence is CASSLMLAGHSSSYEQYF. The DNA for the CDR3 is TGTGCCAGCAGCTTAATGCTAGCGGGGCACTCTAGCTCCTACGAGCAGTACTTC.